The rows below give T cell receptor beta chains drawn from one sample of a study of blood T cells in healthy people across ages. Via MiXCR, TCRdb re-called the 5' RACE reads, giving one row per CDR3 protein. The table lists around 2 million distinct CDR3 sequences, about 39% of them singletons. The sample consisted of blood. All receptors come from a human donor in good health. Each CDR3 is given with its conserved first and last residue. The order of the fields is J gene, V gene, D gene, clone size, CDR3 protein, CDR3 DNA. A D gene is named only where the DNA matches it firmly. Part of the rows lack a size; the others show once, few, many or a class for expanded clones.

J: TRBJ2-7; V: TRBV12-3/TRBV12-4; D: TRBD1; size: few; CDR3: CASSLTDRGHEQYF; DNA: TGTGCCAGCAGTTTAACGGACAGGGGTCACGAGCAGTACTTC
J: TRBJ1-5; V: TRBV7-2; D: NA; size: NA; CDR3: CASSSHGAISNQPQHF; DNA: TGTGCCAGCAGCTCCCACGGGGCCATTAGCAATCAGCCCCAGCATTTT
J: TRBJ1-1; V: TRBV6-1; D: TRBD1; size: once; CDR3: CASRVGQGTEAFF; DNA: TGTGCCAGCAGGGTCGGACAGGGCACTGAAGCTTTCTTT
J: TRBJ1-5; V: TRBV5-5; D: NA; size: once; CDR3: CASSGAGGDQPQHF; DNA: TGTGCCAGCAGCGGGGCGGGGGGAGATCAGCCCCAGCATTTT
J: TRBJ2-3; V: TRBV29-1; D: TRBD1; size: NA; CDR3: CSVGGDRTGTDTQYF; DNA: TGCAGCGTTGGTGGGGACAGGACGGGAACAGATACGCAGTATTTT
J: TRBJ1-2; V: TRBV7-3; D: NA; size: few; CDR3: CASSLSARTNYGYTF; DNA: TGTGCCAGCAGCTTATCGGCCAGAACTAACTATGGCTACACCTTC
J: TRBJ2-5; V: TRBV24-1; D: NA; size: NA; CDR3: CATSDPIPTGETQYF; DNA: TGTGCCACCAGTGACCCAATCCCGACTGGGGAGACCCAGTACTTC
J: TRBJ2-5; V: TRBV4-2; D: NA; size: NA; CDR3: CASSPSRGSPQETQYF; DNA: TGTGCCAGCAGCCCCTCAAGGGGCAGCCCCCAAGAGACCCAGTACTTC
J: TRBJ2-7; V: TRBV6-2/TRBV6-3; D: TRBD2; size: NA; CDR3: CASSYRLRLAGKTTYEQYF; DNA: TGTGCCAGCAGTTATCGCCTCCGACTAGCGGGGAAAACAACCTACGAGCAGTACTTC
J: TRBJ2-7; V: TRBV3-1; D: NA; size: NA; CDR3: CASSQDWGSEQYF; DNA: TGTGCCAGCAGCCAAGATTGGGGATCCGAGCAGTACTTC
J: TRBJ2-1; V: TRBV20-1; D: TRBD2; size: NA; CDR3: CSARVAGSSSYNERFF; DNA: TGCAGTGCTAGAGTAGCGGGTTCGAGCTCCTACAATGAGCGGTTCTTC
J: TRBJ2-5; V: TRBV11-1; D: TRBD2; size: few; CDR3: CASSTGTSGFSQGTQYF; DNA: TGTGCCAGTTCAACCGGGACTAGCGGGTTCTCCCAAGGGACCCAGTACTTC
J: TRBJ1-2; V: TRBV7-6; D: NA; size: NA; CDR3: CASSLEETGASGYTF; DNA: TGTGCCAGCAGCTTAGAAGAGACTGGCGCGTCCGGCTACACCTTC
J: TRBJ2-7; V: TRBV27; D: NA; size: few; CDR3: CASSSAQVTSPTYEQYF; DNA: TGTGCCAGCAGTTCCGCTCAAGTGACCTCTCCTACCTACGAGCAGTACTTC
J: TRBJ1-5; V: TRBV7-3; D: NA; size: NA; CDR3: CASSSGWGQPQHF; DNA: TGTGCCAGCAGTTCAGGGTGGGGTCAGCCCCAGCATTTT
J: TRBJ2-3; V: TRBV7-9; D: NA; size: NA; CDR3: CASSLGISSTDTQYF; DNA: TGTGCCAGCAGCTTAGGGATTTCTAGCACAGATACGCAGTATTTT
J: TRBJ1-4; V: TRBV4-3; D: TRBD1; size: once; CDR3: CASSRTDRGPNEKLFF; DNA: TGCGCCAGCAGCCGAACAGACAGGGGACCTAATGAAAAACTGTTTTTT
J: TRBJ2-3; V: TRBV20-1; D: TRBD2; size: few; CDR3: CSAMAWRGGGADTQYF; DNA: TGCAGTGCGATGGCCTGGCGGGGGGGCGGAGCAGATACGCAGTATTTT
J: TRBJ2-5; V: TRBV7-3; D: TRBD2; size: few; CDR3: CASSSMGGTPETQYF; DNA: TGTGCCAGCAGCTCCATGGGGGGGACCCCAGAGACCCAGTACTTC
J: TRBJ1-3; V: TRBV5-5; D: TRBD1; size: NA; CDR3: CASSPRTTAGGNTTYF; DNA: TGTGCCAGCAGCCCGCGGACTACCGCAGGGGGAAACACCACATATTTT
J: TRBJ2-1; V: TRBV20-1; D: TRBD2; size: NA; CDR3: CSARGIRTSMMNEQFF; DNA: TGCAGTGCTAGGGGCATCAGGACTAGCATGATGAATGAGCAGTTCTTC
J: TRBJ1-1; V: TRBV7-3; D: NA; size: NA; CDR3: CASSLRGPAFF; DNA: TGTGCCAGCAGCTTGAGGGGTCCAGCTTTCTTT
J: TRBJ2-7; V: TRBV5-1; D: TRBD1; size: NA; CDR3: CASSLAGTGPGEQYF; DNA: TGCGCCAGCAGCTTGGCCGGGACAGGGCCGGGGGAGCAGTACTTC
J: TRBJ2-1; V: TRBV11-2; D: TRBD2; size: NA; CDR3: CASSLLAPSGGANEQFF; DNA: TGTGCCAGCAGCTTACTGGCGCCCAGCGGGGGGGCGAATGAGCAGTTCTTC
J: TRBJ2-5; V: TRBV9; D: NA; size: NA; CDR3: CASSGRLGATQYF; DNA: TGTGCCAGCAGCGGCAGACTAGGGGCGACCCAGTACTTC
J: TRBJ2-5; V: TRBV6-2/TRBV6-3; D: NA; size: once; CDR3: CASSGPRVGETQYF; DNA: TGTGCCAGCAGTGGCCCGAGGGTAGGGGAGACCCAGTACTTC
J: TRBJ2-6; V: TRBV4-2; D: NA; size: few; CDR3: CASSLKNSSGANVLTF; DNA: TGTGCCAGCAGCCTAAAGAATAGCTCTGGGGCCAACGTCCTGACTTTC
J: TRBJ2-5; V: TRBV21-1; D: NA; size: NA; CDR3: CASILNARTGGETQYF; DNA: TGTGCCAGCATCCTAAACGCGAGGACCGGGGGCGAGACCCAGTACTTC
J: TRBJ2-5; V: TRBV7-2; D: NA; size: NA; CDR3: CASSLGGQGWETQYF; DNA: TGTGCCAGCAGCTTAGGGGGCCAGGGATGGGAGACCCAGTACTTC
J: TRBJ2-2; V: TRBV6-5; D: TRBD2; size: NA; CDR3: CASSYAPGGADTGELFF; DNA: TGTGCCAGCAGTTACGCGCCCGGGGGGGCCGACACCGGGGAGCTGTTTTTT
J: TRBJ1-2; V: TRBV5-1; D: NA; size: NA; CDR3: CASSLAVQQTGGGYTF; DNA: TGCGCCAGCAGCTTGGCAGTACAGCAGACGGGAGGTGGCTACACCTTC
J: TRBJ2-7; V: TRBV9; D: TRBD1; size: few; CDR3: CASSAEDRGLYEQYF; DNA: TGTGCCAGCAGCGCGGAAGACAGGGGGCTATACGAGCAGTACTTC
J: TRBJ2-3; V: TRBV20-1; D: TRBD2; size: few; CDR3: CSARDFRGGAGTDTQYF; DNA: TGCAGTGCTAGAGATTTCCGCGGGGGGGCAGGCACAGATACGCAGTATTTT
J: TRBJ1-5; V: TRBV27; D: NA; size: few; CDR3: CASSLRGDNNQPQHF; DNA: TGTGCCAGCAGTTTAAGGGGGGACAACAATCAGCCCCAGCATTTT
J: TRBJ2-4; V: TRBV24-1; D: TRBD1; size: NA; CDR3: CATSDTGGGEGQYF; DNA: TGTGCCACCAGTGATACAGGGGGCGGAGAAGGGCAGTACTTC
J: TRBJ2-1; V: TRBV7-3; D: TRBD2; size: NA; CDR3: CASSFSTSGAPYNEQFF; DNA: TGTGCCAGCAGCTTCTCGACTAGCGGGGCCCCCTACAATGAGCAGTTCTTC
J: TRBJ2-7; V: TRBV4-3; D: NA; size: NA; CDR3: CASSPWAGASGEQYF; DNA: TGCGCCAGCAGCCCCTGGGCGGGGGCTTCTGGCGAGCAGTACTTC
J: TRBJ2-3; V: TRBV7-2; D: TRBD2; size: once; CDR3: CASSPRRGGPDTQYF; DNA: TGTGCCAGCAGCCCTAGGCGGGGGGGGCCAGATACGCAGTATTTT
J: TRBJ1-5; V: TRBV7-9; D: NA; size: NA; CDR3: CASSPTGPHSNQPQHF; DNA: TGTGCCAGCAGCCCCACAGGGCCTCATAGCAATCAGCCCCAGCATTTT
J: TRBJ2-5; V: TRBV29-1; D: NA; size: NA; CDR3: CSVEDWVIQETQYF; DNA: TGCAGCGTTGAAGATTGGGTCATCCAAGAGACCCAGTACTTC
J: TRBJ2-7; V: TRBV7-2; D: TRBD2; size: NA; CDR3: CASSRRGGGGFNEQYF; DNA: TGTGCCAGCAGCCGTAGGGGGGGCGGGGGGTTCAACGAGCAGTACTTC
J: TRBJ2-7; V: TRBV7-3; D: NA; size: NA; CDR3: CASSQDIHYEQYF; DNA: TGTGCCAGCAGCCAAGACATCCACTACGAGCAGTACTTC
J: TRBJ2-6; V: TRBV20-1; D: NA; size: few; CDR3: CSARVPIGAGLLVSGANVLTF; DNA: TGCAGTGCTAGAGTTCCAATCGGGGCTGGATTGCTTGTCTCTGGGGCCAACGTCCTGACTTTC
J: TRBJ1-1; V: TRBV19; D: NA; size: NA; CDR3: CASSPHGEGKNTEAFF; DNA: TGTGCCAGTAGTCCCCACGGGGAGGGGAAGAACACTGAAGCTTTCTTT
J: TRBJ2-7; V: TRBV7-9; D: TRBD1; size: few; CDR3: CASSSTKGQGFYEQYF; DNA: TGTGCCAGCAGCTCCACCAAGGGACAGGGGTTCTACGAGCAGTACTTC
J: TRBJ2-1; V: TRBV20-1; D: NA; size: NA; CDR3: CSARSQFTSGNEQFF; DNA: TGCAGTGCTAGATCACAGTTTACTTCTGGGAATGAGCAGTTCTTC
J: TRBJ1-2; V: TRBV6-5; D: NA; size: NA; CDR3: CASSYRTAPFTSNYGYTF; DNA: TGTGCCAGCAGTTACAGGACAGCTCCATTTACTTCTAACTATGGCTACACCTTC
J: TRBJ1-1; V: TRBV12-3/TRBV12-4; D: TRBD1; size: NA; CDR3: CASSPRRDSPRGTEAFF; DNA: TGTGCCAGCAGTCCGCGACGGGACAGTCCGAGGGGAACTGAAGCTTTCTTT
J: TRBJ1-1; V: TRBV6-5; D: NA; size: NA; CDR3: CASRTGSTEAFF; DNA: TGTGCCAGCAGAACAGGGAGCACTGAAGCTTTCTTT
J: TRBJ2-5; V: TRBV11-1; D: NA; size: few; CDR3: CASSLAAGYNQETQYF; DNA: TGTGCCAGCAGCTTAGCTGCGGGCTACAACCAAGAGACCCAGTACTTC
J: TRBJ1-5; V: TRBV2; D: NA; size: NA; CDR3: CASSEQGRGSQPQHF; DNA: TGTGCCAGCAGTGAACAGGGAAGGGGGAGTCAGCCCCAGCATTTT
J: TRBJ2-5; V: TRBV3-1; D: NA; size: once; CDR3: CASSQESGPHWETQYF; DNA: TGTGCCAGCAGCCAAGAATCGGGACCGCATTGGGAGACCCAGTACTTC